This T cell receptor (beta chain) is drawn from a study of cytomegalovirus exposure and HLA in healthy donors. This clone came up a few times. PCR amplification relied on 60 Vbeta primers (plus 13 Jbeta primers). The data were produced by immunoSEQ multiplex PCR, yet TCRdb's version contains in-frame clones alone and is incomplete. The table lists 150,000 to 200,000 clones, roughly 10% of them singletons. Sequenced: PBMCs. The sequence was obtained from a woman aged 25 to 39 in good health and CMV-seropositive.

The CDR3 protein is CSVVAGGRGYEQYF. CDR3 coding DNA: TGCAGCGTTGTGGCAGGCGGGAGGGGCTACGAGCAGTACTTC. This rearrangement joins TRBV29-1 to TRBJ2-7; 9 bases align to TRBD2. The CDR3 is made up of 14 amino acids. The germline gives CDR1 SQVTM, CDR2 ANQGSEA. Germline trimming cut 4 bases from V and 3 bases from J; bases unmatched to any gene: 7.